One and the same sample provided the 18 T cell receptor beta chains below, sequenced in a study of T-cell reconstitution after alpha-beta-depleted transplantation in children. Library preparation (for TCRbeta) was performed with unique molecular identifiers. Each CDR3 protein is one row after TCRdb ran MiXCR on the PCR reads. The sample shows around 580,000 distinct CDR3 sequences, over 25% of them seen only once. The source material was PBMCs, sampled before TCRalphabeta/CD19-depleted stem cell transplant. These receptors were obtained from a boy under two years old with Wiskott-Aldrich syndrome, due to receive a stem cell transplant.

This clonotype was seen more than once but under ten times. The chain recombines TRBV5-1 with TRBJ2-7; 7 bases fit TRBD1. The germline gives CDR1 SGHRS, CDR2 YFSETQ. This CDR3 spans 14 amino acids. The junction had 5 bases not matched to a gene; V was cut back by 5 bases and J by 0 bases. The CDR3 protein is CASRVTGSSYEQYF. The CDR3, as DNA: TGCGCCAGCAGAGTGACAGGGAGCTCCTACGAGCAGTACTTC.

In this sample, this clonotype turned up a few times. The V gene is TRBV12-3 or TRBV12-4, the J gene TRBJ2-7, with D tentatively TRBD1 or TRBD2 (5 bases each). Trimming took off 6 bases at V and 2 bases at J, with 11 bases between the two ends. CDR3 length equals 13 residues. CDR3 region: CASRGDDTYEQYF. The CDR3 DNA reads TGTGCCAGCAGGGGGGATGACACCTACGAGCAGTACTTC.

CDR3 bases: TGCGCCAGCAGCTTGGGGGGCGGACTGGGCCCCTACGAGCAGTACTTC. It codes for CASSLGGGLGPYEQYF. The genes are TRBV5-1 and TRBJ2-7; D may be TRBD1 or TRBD2 (5 bases each). There are 16 residues in the CDR3. Trimming pared 0 bases from V and 2 bases from J, leaving 15 bases between. CDR1 SGHRS and CDR2 YFSETQ come from the germline V gene.

This chain connects TRBV5-1 to TRBJ2-2; unclear D gene. The germline CDR1 and CDR2 sequences are SGHRS and YFSETQ. The CDR3 length is 14 residues. Between the trimmed V and J ends, which lost 2 bases and 1 base, there was a span of 6 bases. Written as DNA, the CDR3 is TGCGCCAGCAGCTTCGACTTGAACACCGGGGAGCTGTTTTTT. This translates into CASSFDLNTGELFF. Full variable domain (rest looked up from reference TRBV5-1 and TRBJ2-2): KAGVTQTPRYLIKTRGQQVTLSCSPISGHRSVSWYQQTPGQGLQFLFEYFSETQRNKGNFPGRFSGRQFSNSRSEMNVSTLELGDSALYLCASSFDLNTGELFFGEGSRLTVL.

This sequence joins TRBV7-9 and TRBJ2-4; tentatively, D is TRBD1 (5 bases). This CDR3 contains 14 residues. V was clipped by 0 bases and J by 3 bases, with 6 bases between them. From germline, CDR1 is SEHNR and CDR2 FQNEAQ (reference sequence). The CDR3 loop reads CASSLAGVKNIQYF. Here the CDR3 DNA reads TGTGCCAGCAGCTTAGCAGGGGTCAAAAACATTCAGTACTTC.

This clonotype was detected a few times. This chain links TRBV27 with TRBJ2-3; 7 nucleotides match TRBD2. The germline V gene encodes CDR1 MNHEY and CDR2 SMNVEV (reference sequence). There are 14 residues in the CDR3. After removal of 2 bases from V and 6 bases from J, the junction contained 5 bases not matched to a gene. The CDR3 DNA sequence: TGTGCCAGCAGTTTAAGCGGGACCCCTGATACGCAGTATTTT. It encodes CASSLSGTPDTQYF.

J is TRBJ2-3 and V is TRBV10-3, with TRBD2 identical over 8 bases. The V gene end was trimmed by 3 bases and the J gene end by 0 bases; junction bases not matched to a gene: 5. Germline V gene data show CDR1 as ENHRY and CDR2 as SYGVKD. The CDR3 extends over 16 amino acids. The CDR3 bases are TGTGCCATCAGTGATCTAGCGGGTTCTAGCACAGATACGCAGTATTTT. This sequence encodes CAISDLAGSSTDTQYF.

Worth noting for this clonotype: The junction and the germline gene differ at one end; a read error may be behind it. The rearrangement uses TRBV15 and TRBJ1-5, with D tentatively TRBD1 (5 bases). Germline loops: CDR1 LNHNV, CDR2 YYDKDF (reference sequence). The CDR3 has 16 amino acids. CDR3 sequence reads: CATSRDKGVGKQPQHF. The CDR3 DNA reads as TGTGCCACCAGCAGAGATAAAGGGGTCGGCAAGCAGCCCCAGCATTTT.

This clonotype was observed a handful of times. J is TRBJ1-5 and V is TRBV20-1, with 7 nucleotides matching TRBD1. After removal of 6 bases from V and 8 bases from J, the junction contained 10 bases not matched to a gene. CDR1 and CDR2 from the germline V gene are DFQATT and SNEGSKA (reference sequence). This CDR3 contains 13 residues. The CDR3, as DNA: TGCAGTGCGCAGGCAGGGGGTGCGGAGCCCCAGCATTTT. Its translation: CSAQAGGAEPQHF.

The rearrangement joins TRBV19 to TRBJ2-1, with D unclear. The CDR3 is 14 residues long. Trimming removed 2 bases from V and 0 bases from J, with 5 bases in between. Germline V gives CDR1 LNHDA, CDR2 SQIVND (reference sequence). The CDR3 region is CASSISSSYNEQFF. In DNA form, the CDR3 reads TGTGCCAGTAGTATATCTAGCTCCTACAATGAGCAGTTCTTC.

This rearrangement joins TRBV6-1 to TRBJ1-2; no clear D gene. Between the trimmed V and J ends, which lost 2 bases and 7 bases, there was a span of 11 bases. Germline CDR1 is MNHNS and CDR2 is SASEGT. The CDR3 has 13 amino acids. The DNA for the CDR3 is TGTGCCAGCAGTGAAATGGGCCGCGGTGGCTACACCTTC. It translates to CASSEMGRGGYTF.

The V call is TRBV6-6, the J call TRBJ2-3, with 8 nucleotides matching TRBD1. The V gene's germline CDR1 is MNHNY and CDR2 SVGAGI (reference sequence). The V segment lost 5 bases and the J segment 6 bases; nucleotides outside the gene matches: 4. This CDR3 has 13 amino acids. This CDR3 is CASSGRGQDTQYF. The CDR3 region has the DNA TGTGCCAGCAGTGGCAGGGGGCAGGATACGCAGTATTTT.

This clonotype was seen a handful of times. The gene calls are TRBV4-2 and TRBJ1-4, with TRBD1 as a possible D gene (5 bases). V lost 4 bases and J 7 bases, leaving 13 bases between the germline ends. CDR1 is LGHNA and CDR2 is YNFKEQ in the germline V gene. The CDR3 runs 14 residues. CDR3 sequence reads: CASSPRGVGEKLFF. The CDR3 nucleotides read TGTGCCAGCAGCCCTCGAGGGGTCGGTGAAAAACTGTTTTTT.

This clonotype appeared a few times. The V and J genes are TRBV30 and TRBJ2-1, with no clear D. V was cut by 0 bases and J by 9 bases, with 6 bases left in between. CDR1 is GTSNPN and CDR2 is SVGIG in the germline V gene (reference sequence). This CDR3 is 11 amino acids long. CDR3 DNA sequence: TGTGCCTGGAGTGTAGGAGTTGAGCAGTTCTTC. This codes for CAWSVGVEQFF.

This clonotype was counted a few times. This rearrangement joins TRBV9 to TRBJ2-1, with D possibly matching TRBD2 (6 bases). The V gene lost 0 bases and the J gene lost 12 bases, with 10 bases spanning the gap. Per the germline V gene, CDR1 is SGDLS and CDR2 is YYNGEE. This CDR3 contains 12 residues. The CDR3 region is CASSVVGGVQFF. CDR3 nucleotides: TGTGCCAGCAGCGTAGTAGGAGGGGTGCAGTTCTTC.

This clonotype was seen ten or more times. The gene calls are TRBV11-1 and TRBJ2-1; D not resolved. Trimming removed 5 bases at V and 4 bases at J, with 12 bases between. There are 14 residues in the CDR3. The V gene's germline CDR1 is SGHAT and CDR2 FQDESV (reference sequence). CDR3 amino acids: CASSPGRSYNEQFF. In DNA form, the CDR3 reads TGTGCCAGCAGCCCCGGCCGGAGTTACAATGAGCAGTTCTTC.

This clonotype was seen only a few times. This chain uses TRBV20-1 with TRBJ2-3; D unresolved. Germline V gives CDR1 DFQATT, CDR2 SNEGSKA (reference sequence). Trimming left V 6 bases short and J 0 bases short, with 10 bases between. CDR3 length: 13 amino acids. CDR3 amino acids: CSAPRRSTDTQYF. DNA for the CDR3: TGCAGTGCCCCCCGCCGAAGCACAGATACGCAGTATTTT.

This clonotype was found a few times. This chain connects TRBV20-1 to TRBJ2-7; TRBD2 aligns across 10 bases. From germline, CDR1 is DFQATT and CDR2 SNEGSKA (reference sequence). This CDR3 has 16 amino acids. J was trimmed by 2 bases and V by 1 base; bases with no gene match: 8. CDR3 amino acids: CSARGQASGGTYEQYF. CDR3 DNA sequence: TGCAGTGCTAGAGGCCAGGCTAGCGGGGGCACCTACGAGCAGTACTTC.